These T cell receptor beta chains were read from a single sample in a study of T cell repertoires in aging, cancer and after chemotherapy. TCRdb reprocessed the multiplex PCR reads via MiXCR and lists one record per CDR3 protein. The sample has 9,500 to 11,000 distinct CDR3 sequences; under 55% are singletons. Sequencing was carried out using blood. Receptors originate from a human donor in good health. CDR3s include the opening cysteine and the closing phenylalanine or tryptophan.

CDR3aa,v_gene
CQPGTGNYGYTF,TRBV20-1
CASSYVQGNYGYTF,TRBV6-5
CASSTGQILAKNIQYF,TRBV27
CTSSQVLMNTEAFF,TRBV4-2
CASSSRPNQLQHF,TRBV6-2/TRBV6-3
CATSRDSTAGTGELFF,TRBV15
CAWADRGGQPQHF,TRBV30
CSASVRRVGGPDTQYF,TRBV20-1
CSVEGQGVYEQYF,TRBV29-1
CASSIGAGGPIYEQYF,TRBV19
CASSKAGKTGHSPLHF,TRBV6-9
CASSHLRDRSYEQYF,TRBV11-1
CASSAGTLSYNEQFF,TRBV7-2
CASSLGADHYGYTF,TRBV11-2
CASSQPGQGAQDGYTF,TRBV7-3
CASSFGGLNQPQHF,TRBV5-1
CASSYSGLAGVEQFF,TRBV6-5
CASSPRQGNTGELFF,TRBV19
CATRGQGAEAFF,TRBV24-1
CASSRPGLVQETQYF,TRBV5-4
CASSFKGGAPGELFF,TRBV27
CASSQDGLALVSQQFF,TRBV4-3
CASSISRGNSNQPQHF,TRBV19
CASSFQGGSPLHF,TRBV7-2